Below are 9 T cell receptor beta chains sequenced from a single sample in a study of T cell repertoires in cytomegalovirus infection (dated by TCRdb to about 2019). These receptors lack a known antigen. The instrument given in TCRdb is Illumina HiSeq 1500. TCRdb's own reprocessing of the public reads used fastp at Q25 and MiXCR and kept productive beta chains. All rows with the same CDR3 protein become a single entry with the most common DNA and genes. This sample comprises about 830,000 distinct CDR3 sequences, 32% of them detected only once. Roughly 12% of the sample is taken by the ten largest. Reading the label with the study, this specimen's treatment or condition is: in vitro stimulation with specific CMV peptide epitopes to enrich CMV-specific T cells. Sequenced material: cultured CD8+ T cells from PBMCs, taken from culture after CMV antigen stimulation. These receptors were taken from a human donor in good health (CMV status not recorded). Some clones in this sample may be carry-over from other donors' samples.

The J gene is TRBJ2-5, the V gene TRBV7-9; 7 bases are a match to TRBD1. Germline-derived CDR1 and CDR2 are SEHNR and FQNEAQ (reference sequence). The J segment lost 0 bases and the V segment lost 5 bases, leaving 24 bases of the junction unmatched. The CDR3 extends over 21 amino acids. The CDR3 region is CASSPPLRWTGPDSYQETQYF. For the CDR3, the DNA is TGTGCCAGCAGCCCACCCTTACGTTGGACAGGCCCTGATTCGTACCAAGAGACCCAGTACTTC.

The V gene is TRBV28, the J gene TRBJ1-6; D not certain. The V end lost 4 bases, the J end lost 7 bases, and 14 bases lay between the germline ends. The CDR3 consists of 15 residues. The germline V gene has CDR1 MDHEN and CDR2 SYDVKM. For the CDR3, the DNA is TGTGCCAGCAGTTCCCAGCCCAACCGGAATTCACCCCTCCACTTT. As protein: CASSSQPNRNSPLHF.

The V call is TRBV5-1, the J call TRBJ2-2, with 10 bases identical to TRBD1. Germline trimming cut 3 bases from V and 6 bases from J; bases unmatched to any gene: 5. The CDR3 totals 15 residues. Looked up from germline, CDR1 is SGHRS and CDR2 is YFSETQ. CDR3 sequence: CASSWTGTGAGELFF. CDR3 in DNA: TGCGCCAGCAGCTGGACCGGGACAGGGGCCGGGGAGCTGTTTTTT. The variable domain in full, completed from reference TRBV5-1 and TRBJ2-2, reads KAGVTQTPRYLIKTRGQQVTLSCSPISGHRSVSWYQQTPGQGLQFLFEYFSETQRNKGNFPGRFSGRQFSNSRSEMNVSTLELGDSALYLCASSWTGTGAGELFFGEGSRLTVL.

The count of this clonotype is one. The chain couples TRBV6-8 to TRBJ2-6; TRBD1 agrees at 7 bases. The CDR3 loop spans 17 amino acids. The V and J ends lost 2 bases and 0 bases, in that order; junction bases with no gene match: 4. Germline CDR1 is MNHGY and CDR2 is SAAAGT. The CDR3 DNA sequence: TGTGCCAGCAGTTACGGGGACAGCTACTCTGGGGCCAACGTCCTGACTTTC. Protein: CASSYGDSYSGANVLTF.

The V call is TRBV4-1, the J call TRBJ2-5; 11 bases are a match to TRBD1. J gave up 4 bases and V 3 bases, and 7 bases lay outside the gene matches. In germline, CDR1 is MGHRA, CDR2 YSYEKL. The CDR3 consists of 16 residues. In nucleotides, the CDR3 is TGCGCCAGCAGCCAGGATGGACAGGGGGCAGCAGAGACCCAGTACTTC. This translates into CASSQDGQGAAETQYF.

This clonotype was seen repeatedly, ten times or more. This chain links TRBV11-3 with TRBJ2-2, with 8 bases matching TRBD1. The V and J ends lost 5 bases and 6 bases, in that order; junction bases with no gene match: 11. CDR3 length equals 16 residues. Per germline, CDR1 SGHNT and CDR2 YENEEA. In DNA form, the CDR3 reads TGTGCCAGCAGCCGACGGACAGGGAGAGGTGCCGGGGAGCTGTTTTTT. Translation: CASSRRTGRGAGELFF.

The chain has TRBV11-2 and TRBJ2-3, with D possibly matching TRBD1 (5 bases). From germline, CDR1 is SGHAT and CDR2 FQNNGV. The CDR3 length is 14 residues. Trimming left V 7 bases short and J 3 bases short, with 14 bases between. The CDR3 loop is CASTWQGPTDTQYF. The DNA of the CDR3 is TGTGCCAGCACCTGGCAGGGCCCGACAGATACGCAGTATTTT.

There are a few counts of this clonotype. V usage is TRBV27 and J usage is TRBJ2-7; D is uncertain. Trimming removed 3 bases at V and 2 bases at J, with 8 bases between. This CDR3 contains 13 residues. Germline values: CDR1 MNHEY, CDR2 SMNVEV (reference sequence). The DNA of the CDR3 is TGTGCCAGCAGTTTTCAGGCTACCTACGAGCAGTACTTC. This translates into CASSFQATYEQYF.

V and J are TRBV19 and TRBJ2-3; 10 bases are a match to TRBD2. The V segment lost 2 bases and the J segment 2 bases; nucleotides outside the gene matches: 4. Germline V CDR1 and CDR2: LNHDA, SQIVND (reference sequence). The CDR3 is made up of 16 amino acids. CDR3: CASSITSGDYTDTQYF. CDR3 coding DNA: TGTGCCAGTAGTATAACTAGCGGGGATTACACAGATACGCAGTATTTT.